This TCR beta chain emerged from a study of control samples from healthy donors and cancer patients. The CDR3 consists of 14 residues. In germline, CDR1 is SQVTM, CDR2 ANQGSEA. Trimming removed 4 bases at V and 5 bases at J, with 14 bases between. Generated by immunoSEQ multiplex PCR, the TCRdb table keeps only in-frame clones and is missing some. The sample consists of around 50,000 clones, 80% to 90% of them appearing once. The TCR sequence derives from a woman in her forties or fifties with lung cancer. V and J are TRBV29-1 and TRBJ2-2; no firm D call. The sequenced sample was PBMCs. CDR3 in DNA: TGCAGCGTTGGGGGATTCGCTAATACCGGGGAGCTGTTTTTT. Encoded protein: CSVGGFANTGELFF.